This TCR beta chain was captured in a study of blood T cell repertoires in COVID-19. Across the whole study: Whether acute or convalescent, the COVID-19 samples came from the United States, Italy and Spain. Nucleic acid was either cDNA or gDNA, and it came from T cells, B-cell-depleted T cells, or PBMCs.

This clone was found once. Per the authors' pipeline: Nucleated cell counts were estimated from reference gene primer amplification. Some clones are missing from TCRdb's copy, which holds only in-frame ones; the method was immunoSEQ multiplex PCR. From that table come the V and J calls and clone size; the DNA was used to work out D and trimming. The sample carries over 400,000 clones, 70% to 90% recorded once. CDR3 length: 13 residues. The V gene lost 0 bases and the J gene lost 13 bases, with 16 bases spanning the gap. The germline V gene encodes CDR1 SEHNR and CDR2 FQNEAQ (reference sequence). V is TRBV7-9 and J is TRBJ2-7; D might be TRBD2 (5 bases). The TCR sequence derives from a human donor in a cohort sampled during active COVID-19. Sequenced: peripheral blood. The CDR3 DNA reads TGTGCCAGCAGCTTAGCGCGGAGGCAAACGACCTACTTC. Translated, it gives CASSLARRQTTYF. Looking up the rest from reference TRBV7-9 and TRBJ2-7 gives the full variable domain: DTGVSQNPRHKITKRGQNVTFRCDPISEHNRLYWYRQTLGQGPEFLTYFQNEAQLEKSRLLSDRFSAERPKGSFSTLEIQRTEQGDSAMYLCASSLARRQTTYFGPGTRLTVT.